In this sample, the clone carrying this T cell receptor (beta chain) turned up a few times. Its antigen is not identified. This may be a read error: a much more frequent sequence differs by one nucleotide. The same CDR3 is also encoded by other DNA sequences in this sample. The data stem from a study of metastatic and nonmetastatic thyroid tumors. Whole-study context: For malignant and benign thyroid patients, tumor or nodule tissue and blood were the sources whose repertoires were compared. The study's findings and limits: Patients with malignant thyroid tumors reportedly had significantly higher TCR beta diversity than those with benign nodules, in blood and tumor.

This CDR3 comprises 12 residues. Germline CDR1 and CDR2: SGHVS and FNYEAQ. Patients were all untreated before their thyroid surgery. Methods used by the authors: Across clinicopathological groups, CDR3 differences served as the basis for building a distant-metastasis classifier for papillary thyroid cancer. TCRdb reprocessed the PCR reads using MiXCR. For this entry, the V and J calls and clone size follow TCRdb and not the study's own pipeline. The sample includes some 29,000 clones, around 7% seen only once; the top ten take around 44%. The chain is built from TRBV7-6 and TRBJ2-1; tentatively, D is TRBD2 (5 bases). This receptor was identified in a female donor with papillary thyroid cancer or a benign thyroid nodule (not recorded which). Some clones in this sample may be carry-over from other donors' samples. The sample consisted of blood. The DNA for the CDR3 is TGTGCCAGTAGCTTAGAGGGCAATGAGCAGTTCTTC. It codes for CASSLEGNEQFF.